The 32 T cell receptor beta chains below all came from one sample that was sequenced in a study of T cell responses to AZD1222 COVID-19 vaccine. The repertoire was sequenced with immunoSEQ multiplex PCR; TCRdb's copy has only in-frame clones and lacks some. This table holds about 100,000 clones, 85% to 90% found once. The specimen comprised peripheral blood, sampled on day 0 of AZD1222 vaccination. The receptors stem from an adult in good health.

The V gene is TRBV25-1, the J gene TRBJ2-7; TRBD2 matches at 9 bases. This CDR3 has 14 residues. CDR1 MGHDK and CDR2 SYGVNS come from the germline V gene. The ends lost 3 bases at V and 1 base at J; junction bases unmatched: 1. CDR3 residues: CASSELAGSYEQYF. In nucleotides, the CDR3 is TGTGCCAGCAGTGAGCTAGCGGGGTCCTACGAGCAGTACTTC.

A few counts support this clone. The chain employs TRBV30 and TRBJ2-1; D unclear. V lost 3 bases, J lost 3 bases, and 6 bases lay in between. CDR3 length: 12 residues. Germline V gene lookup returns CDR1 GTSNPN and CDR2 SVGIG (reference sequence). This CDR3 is CAWSPFYNEQFF. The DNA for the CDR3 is TGTGCCTGGAGCCCATTCTACAATGAGCAGTTCTTC.

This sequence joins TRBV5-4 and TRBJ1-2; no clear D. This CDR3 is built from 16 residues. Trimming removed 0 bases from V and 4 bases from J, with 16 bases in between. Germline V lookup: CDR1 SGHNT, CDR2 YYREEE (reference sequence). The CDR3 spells CASSLGSSRALYGYTF. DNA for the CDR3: TGTGCCAGCAGCTTGGGATCCTCTCGGGCACTCTATGGCTACACCTTC.

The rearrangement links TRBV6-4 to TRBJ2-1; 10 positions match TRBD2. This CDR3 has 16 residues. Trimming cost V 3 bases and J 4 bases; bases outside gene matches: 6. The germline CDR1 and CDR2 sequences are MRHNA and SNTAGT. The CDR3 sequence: CASSEKLAGLYNEQFF. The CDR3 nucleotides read TGTGCCAGCAGTGAAAAACTAGCGGGACTATACAATGAGCAGTTCTTC.

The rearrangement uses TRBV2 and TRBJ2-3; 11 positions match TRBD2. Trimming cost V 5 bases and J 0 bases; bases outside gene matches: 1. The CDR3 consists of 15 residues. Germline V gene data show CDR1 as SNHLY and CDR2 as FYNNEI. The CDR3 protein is CASSRTSGSTDTQYF. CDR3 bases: TGTGCCAGCAGTAGGACTAGCGGGAGCACAGATACGCAGTATTTT.

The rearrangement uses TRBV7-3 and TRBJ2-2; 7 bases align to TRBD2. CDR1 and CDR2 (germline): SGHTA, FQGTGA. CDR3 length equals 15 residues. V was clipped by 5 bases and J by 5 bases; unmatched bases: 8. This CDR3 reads CASSPRGGGTGELFF. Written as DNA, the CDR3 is TGTGCCAGCAGCCCCCGCGGGGGTGGGACCGGGGAGCTGTTTTTT.

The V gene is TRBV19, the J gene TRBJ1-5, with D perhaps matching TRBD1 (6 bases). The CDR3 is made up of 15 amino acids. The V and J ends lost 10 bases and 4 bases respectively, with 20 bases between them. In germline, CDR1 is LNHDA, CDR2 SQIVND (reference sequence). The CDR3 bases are TGTGCCACCAACACCCAGGGGCCATCAAATCAGCCCCAGCATTTT. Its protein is CATNTQGPSNQPQHF.

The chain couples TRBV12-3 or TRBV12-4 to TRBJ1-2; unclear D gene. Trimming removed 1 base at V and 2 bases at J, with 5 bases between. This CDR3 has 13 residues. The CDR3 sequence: CASSLGPNYGYTF. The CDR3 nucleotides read TGTGCCAGCAGTTTAGGGCCGAACTATGGCTACACCTTC.

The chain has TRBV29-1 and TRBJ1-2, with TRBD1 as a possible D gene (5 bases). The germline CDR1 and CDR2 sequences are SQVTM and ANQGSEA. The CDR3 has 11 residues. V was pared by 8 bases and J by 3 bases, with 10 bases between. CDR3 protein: CSLGGDYGYTF. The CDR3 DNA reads TGCAGCCTCGGGGGGGACTATGGCTACACCTTC. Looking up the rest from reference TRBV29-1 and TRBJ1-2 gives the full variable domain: SAVISQKPSRDICQRGTSLTIQCQVDSQVTMMFWYRQQPGQSLTLIATANQGSEATYESGFVIDKFPISRPNLTFSTLTVSNMSPEDSSIYLCSLGGDYGYTFGSGTRLTVV.

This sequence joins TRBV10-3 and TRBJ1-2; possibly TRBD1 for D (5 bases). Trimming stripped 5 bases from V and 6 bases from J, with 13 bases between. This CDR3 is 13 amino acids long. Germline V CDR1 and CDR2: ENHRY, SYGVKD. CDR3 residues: CAISPQEGHGYTF. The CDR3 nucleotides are TGTGCCATCAGTCCACAGGAGGGTCATGGCTACACCTTC.

CDR3 nucleotide sequence: TGTGCCAGCTCACCCCAGGGGGCCGGGGACTATGGCTACACCTTC. Its translation is CASSPQGAGDYGYTF. This chain connects TRBV18 to TRBJ1-2; 8 bases fit TRBD1. Germline V gives CDR1 KGHSH, CDR2 LQKENI. Trimming took 3 bases from V and 3 from J; bases not matched to a gene: 6. This CDR3 contains 15 residues.

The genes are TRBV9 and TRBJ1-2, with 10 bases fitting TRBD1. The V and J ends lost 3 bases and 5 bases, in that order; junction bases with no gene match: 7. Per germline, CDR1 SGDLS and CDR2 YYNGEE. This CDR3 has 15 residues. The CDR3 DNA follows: TGTGCCAGCAGCGGAGTTCGGGACAGGGGTTATGGCTACACCTTC. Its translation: CASSGVRDRGYGYTF. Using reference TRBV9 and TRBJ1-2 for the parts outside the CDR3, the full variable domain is DSGVTQTPKHLITATGQRVTLRCSPRSGDLSVYWYQQSLDQGLQFLIQYYNGEERAKGNILERFSAQQFPDLHSELNLSSLELGDSALYFCASSGVRDRGYGYTFGSGTRLTVV.

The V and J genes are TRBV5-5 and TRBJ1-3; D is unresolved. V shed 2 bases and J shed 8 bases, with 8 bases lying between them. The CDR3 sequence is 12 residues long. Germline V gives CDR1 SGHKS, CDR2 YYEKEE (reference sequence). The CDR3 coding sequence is TGTGCCAGCAGCTTAATTGCAGACACCATATATTTT. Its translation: CASSLIADTIYF.

The chain's CDR3 is CASSHPRGETQYF. CDR3 DNA: TGTGCCAGCAGCCATCCTAGGGGCGAGACCCAGTACTTC. The V call is TRBV16, the J call TRBJ2-5; the D gene is possibly TRBD1 (5 bases). This CDR3 comprises 13 residues. With 3 bases removed from V and 5 bases from J, the gap between germline ends came to 10 bases. The V gene's germline CDR1 is KGHSY and CDR2 FQNENV.

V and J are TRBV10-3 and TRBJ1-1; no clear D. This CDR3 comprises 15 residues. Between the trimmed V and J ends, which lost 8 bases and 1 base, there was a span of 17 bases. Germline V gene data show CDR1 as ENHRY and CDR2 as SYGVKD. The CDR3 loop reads CAIGVSTRGNTEAFF. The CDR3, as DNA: TGTGCCATCGGGGTCAGCACACGGGGGAACACTGAAGCTTTCTTT.

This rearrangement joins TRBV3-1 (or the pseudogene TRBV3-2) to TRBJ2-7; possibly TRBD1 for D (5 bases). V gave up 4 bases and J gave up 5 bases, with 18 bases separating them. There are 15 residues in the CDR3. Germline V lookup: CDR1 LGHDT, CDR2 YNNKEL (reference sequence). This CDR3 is CASSLGQAKNHEQYF. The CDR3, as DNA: TGTGCCAGCAGCCTGGGGCAGGCGAAGAACCACGAGCAGTACTTC.

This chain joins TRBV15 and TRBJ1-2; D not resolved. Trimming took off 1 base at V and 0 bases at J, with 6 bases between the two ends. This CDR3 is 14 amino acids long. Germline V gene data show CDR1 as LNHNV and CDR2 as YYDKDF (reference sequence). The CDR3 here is CATSRGAPNYGYTF. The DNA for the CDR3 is TGTGCCACCAGCAGAGGCGCCCCTAACTATGGCTACACCTTC.

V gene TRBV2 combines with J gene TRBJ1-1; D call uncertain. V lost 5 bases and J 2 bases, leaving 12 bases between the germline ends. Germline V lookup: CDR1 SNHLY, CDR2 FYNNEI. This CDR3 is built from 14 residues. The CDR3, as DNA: TGTGCCAGCAGTCCCAGGACGGTTAACACTGAAGCTTTCTTT. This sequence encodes CASSPRTVNTEAFF.

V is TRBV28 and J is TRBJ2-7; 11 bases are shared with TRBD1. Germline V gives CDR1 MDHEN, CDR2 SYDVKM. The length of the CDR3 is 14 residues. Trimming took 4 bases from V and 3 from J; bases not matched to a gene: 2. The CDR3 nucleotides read TGTGCCAGCAGTTCCGGGACAGGGGGCTACGAGCAGTACTTC. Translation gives CASSSGTGGYEQYF.

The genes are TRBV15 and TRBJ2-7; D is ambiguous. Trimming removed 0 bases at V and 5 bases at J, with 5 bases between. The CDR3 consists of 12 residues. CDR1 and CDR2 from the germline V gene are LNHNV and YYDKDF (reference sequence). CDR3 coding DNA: TGTGCCACCAGCAGAGATGGGGACGAGCAGTACTTC. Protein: CATSRDGDEQYF.

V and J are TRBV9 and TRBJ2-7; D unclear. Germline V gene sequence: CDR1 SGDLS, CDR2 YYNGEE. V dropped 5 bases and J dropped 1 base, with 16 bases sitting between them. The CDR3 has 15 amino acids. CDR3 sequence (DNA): TGTGCCAGCAGTCCACGTTTGGACGGATCCTACGAGCAGTACTTC. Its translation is CASSPRLDGSYEQYF.

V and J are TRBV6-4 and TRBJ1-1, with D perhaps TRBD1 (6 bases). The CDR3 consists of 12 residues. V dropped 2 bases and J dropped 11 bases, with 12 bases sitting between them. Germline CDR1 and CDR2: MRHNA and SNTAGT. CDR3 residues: CASSDGRGYAFF. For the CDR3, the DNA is TGTGCCAGCAGTGACGGCAGGGGATACGCTTTCTTT.

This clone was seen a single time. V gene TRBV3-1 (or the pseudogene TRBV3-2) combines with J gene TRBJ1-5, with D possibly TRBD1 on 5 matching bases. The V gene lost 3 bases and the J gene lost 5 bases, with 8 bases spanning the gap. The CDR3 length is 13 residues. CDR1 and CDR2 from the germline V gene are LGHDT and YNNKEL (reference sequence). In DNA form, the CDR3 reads TGTGCCAGCAGCCAGGGGCGGTATCAGCCCCAGCATTTT. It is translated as CASSQGRYQPQHF.

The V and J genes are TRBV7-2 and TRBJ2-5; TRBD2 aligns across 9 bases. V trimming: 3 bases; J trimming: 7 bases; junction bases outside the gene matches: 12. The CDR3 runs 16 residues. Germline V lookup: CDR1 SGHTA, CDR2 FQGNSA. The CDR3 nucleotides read TGTGCCAGCAGCTTCATCGCAGCGGGGGGAAAAGGGACCCAGTACTTC. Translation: CASSFIAAGGKGTQYF.

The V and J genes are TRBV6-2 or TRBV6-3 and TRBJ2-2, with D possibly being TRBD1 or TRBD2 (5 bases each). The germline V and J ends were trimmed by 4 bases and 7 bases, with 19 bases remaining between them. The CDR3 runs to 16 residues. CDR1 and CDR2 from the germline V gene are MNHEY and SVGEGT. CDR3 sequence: CASSSPGTLSSGELFF. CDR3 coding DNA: TGTGCCAGCAGTTCGCCGGGGACGCTCTCGAGCGGGGAGCTGTTTTTT.

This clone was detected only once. Written as DNA, the CDR3 is TGTGCCAGCAGTGAATGGGACAGTAATTCACCCCTCCACTTT. Residues: CASSEWDSNSPLHF. This chain links TRBV28 with TRBJ1-6; 7 bases line up with TRBD1. CDR3 length: 14 residues. After removal of 5 bases from V and 6 bases from J, the junction contained 4 bases not matched to a gene. Looked up from germline, CDR1 is MDHEN and CDR2 is SYDVKM.

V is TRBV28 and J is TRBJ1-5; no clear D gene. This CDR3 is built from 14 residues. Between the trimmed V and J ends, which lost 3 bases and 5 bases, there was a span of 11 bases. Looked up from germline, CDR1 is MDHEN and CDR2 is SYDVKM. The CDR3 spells CASSLGEKHQPQHF. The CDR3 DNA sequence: TGTGCCAGCAGTTTGGGCGAGAAGCATCAGCCCCAGCATTTT.

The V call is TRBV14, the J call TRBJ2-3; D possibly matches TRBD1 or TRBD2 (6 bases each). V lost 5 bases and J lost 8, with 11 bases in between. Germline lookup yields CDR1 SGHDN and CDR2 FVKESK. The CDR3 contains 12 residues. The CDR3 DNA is TGTGCCAGCAGCAAGGGGGGAGGTACGCAGTATTTT. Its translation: CASSKGGGTQYF. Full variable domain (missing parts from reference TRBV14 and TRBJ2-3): EAGVTQFPSHSVIEKGQTVTLRCDPISGHDNLYWYRRVMGKEIKFLLHFVKESKQDESGMPNNRFLAERTGGTYSTLKVQPAELEDSGVYFCASSKGGGTQYFGPGTRLTVL.

CDR3 in amino acids: CASSEVQGTNTGELFF. In nucleotides, the CDR3 is TGTGCCAGCAGTGAGGTCCAGGGGACTAACACCGGGGAGCTGTTTTTT. The chain is built from TRBV25-1 and TRBJ2-2; D may be TRBD1 or TRBD2 (6 bases each). This CDR3 spans 16 amino acids. Between the trimmed V and J ends, which lost 3 bases and 2 bases, there was a span of 13 bases. The germline V gene encodes CDR1 MGHDK and CDR2 SYGVNS.

Here the CDR3 DNA reads TGTGCCAGCAGCCTGGGACAGACCCGCGCCAATCAGCCCCAGCATTTT. Its translation: CASSLGQTRANQPQHF. This chain joins TRBV6-2 or TRBV6-3 and TRBJ1-5; TRBD1 matches at 7 bases. The trim removed 6 bases at V and 3 bases at J, leaving 11 bases unmatched. The CDR3 has 16 amino acids. Germline CDR1 is MNHEY and CDR2 is SVGEGT.

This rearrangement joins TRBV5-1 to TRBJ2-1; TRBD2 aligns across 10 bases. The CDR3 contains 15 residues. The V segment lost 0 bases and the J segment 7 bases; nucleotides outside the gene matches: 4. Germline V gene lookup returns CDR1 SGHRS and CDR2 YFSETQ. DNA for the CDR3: TGCGCCAGCAGCTTGGATAGCGGGGGGTCGAATGAGCAGTTCTTC. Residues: CASSLDSGGSNEQFF.

For the CDR3, the DNA is TGTGCCAGCAGCTTCGAGGGGACCACTGAAGCTTTCTTT. Translated, it gives CASSFEGTTEAFF. The chain uses TRBV11-1 and TRBJ1-1; D is perhaps TRBD1 (5 bases). The CDR3 is 13 residues long. The germline V gene has CDR1 SGHAT and CDR2 FQDESV (reference sequence). Between the trimmed V and J ends, which lost 3 bases and 4 bases, there was a span of 9 bases.